This is a list of T cell receptor beta chains from one sample in a study of blood T cell repertoires in COVID-19. Sequencing was performed with immunoSEQ multiplex PCR; in TCRdb, only in-frame clones are kept and a portion is missing. This table holds roughly 70,000 clones, around nine tenths found once. The sequenced sample was peripheral blood. The receptors were sampled from a human donor in a cohort sampled during active COVID-19. The CDR3 runs from the conserved cysteine through the conserved F or W. Each record gives: clone size, J gene, V gene, CDR3 protein. The listing skips clone size in some rows; elsewhere it reads once, few, many or a size class.

clone_size: NA
j_call: TRBJ2-5
v_call: TRBV7-3
cdr3_aa: CASSPGGGLGAQYF

clone_size: NA
j_call: TRBJ1-1
v_call: TRBV6-5
cdr3_aa: CASSYSTGSTEAFF

clone_size: once
j_call: TRBJ1-5
v_call: TRBV7-8
cdr3_aa: CASSLRDPRGNQPQHF

clone_size: NA
j_call: TRBJ1-2
v_call: TRBV4-1
cdr3_aa: CASSLQNVLGGTGYGYTF

clone_size: NA
j_call: TRBJ2-1
v_call: TRBV12-5
cdr3_aa: CASGLTGLAGVYEQFF

clone_size: NA
j_call: TRBJ1-5
v_call: TRBV4-1
cdr3_aa: CASSQDRTVLNQPQHF

clone_size: NA
j_call: TRBJ2-2
v_call: TRBV18
cdr3_aa: CASSPNSGITGELFF

clone_size: NA
j_call: TRBJ2-3
v_call: TRBV19
cdr3_aa: CASARTNKDTQYF

clone_size: once
j_call: TRBJ1-1
v_call: TRBV15
cdr3_aa: CATSRDHVGRGSTEAFF

clone_size: NA
j_call: TRBJ2-7
v_call: TRBV14
cdr3_aa: CASSYAQGPFSYEQYF

clone_size: NA
j_call: TRBJ2-3
v_call: TRBV28
cdr3_aa: CASSLSGSTDTQYF

clone_size: few
j_call: TRBJ1-2
v_call: TRBV5-1
cdr3_aa: CASSVTGTGPASGYTF

clone_size: NA
j_call: TRBJ2-3
v_call: TRBV6-5
cdr3_aa: CASSYSIRVDTQYF

clone_size: NA
j_call: TRBJ2-5
v_call: TRBV28
cdr3_aa: CASSLEAVEETQYF

clone_size: NA
j_call: TRBJ2-1
v_call: TRBV24-1
cdr3_aa: CATRGQGAGSSYNEQFF

clone_size: once
j_call: TRBJ2-5
v_call: TRBV19
cdr3_aa: CASSMAEETQYF

clone_size: NA
j_call: TRBJ1-2
v_call: TRBV18
cdr3_aa: CASSPSPRALTQGNYGYTF

clone_size: NA
j_call: TRBJ1-3
v_call: TRBV2
cdr3_aa: CASRDYGNTIYF

clone_size: NA
j_call: TRBJ2-1
v_call: TRBV5-1
cdr3_aa: CASSLFGGNNMDEQFF

clone_size: NA
j_call: TRBJ2-1
v_call: TRBV12-5
cdr3_aa: CASGLVPLPLAGGKDNEQFF

clone_size: few
j_call: TRBJ2-2
v_call: TRBV10-1
cdr3_aa: CASNSGAGELFF

clone_size: NA
j_call: TRBJ2-3
v_call: TRBV5-1
cdr3_aa: CASSLAASTRGDTQYF

clone_size: NA
j_call: TRBJ1-4
v_call: TRBV5-1
cdr3_aa: CASSLESGTGNEKLFF

clone_size: NA
j_call: TRBJ1-2
v_call: TRBV6-5
cdr3_aa: CASSYDSNYGYTF

clone_size: NA
j_call: TRBJ1-3
v_call: TRBV6-5
cdr3_aa: CASSPRQGSGNTIYF

clone_size: NA
j_call: TRBJ1-6
v_call: TRBV2
cdr3_aa: CASSSNRGDNSPLHF

clone_size: once
j_call: TRBJ1-2
v_call: TRBV3-1/TRBV3-2
cdr3_aa: CASSQTGLVGYTF

clone_size: NA
j_call: TRBJ2-5
v_call: TRBV28
cdr3_aa: CASNPNGREGQYGTQYF

clone_size: NA
j_call: TRBJ2-1
v_call: TRBV5-4
cdr3_aa: CASSLGAGAGGYNEQFF

clone_size: NA
j_call: TRBJ1-1
v_call: TRBV14
cdr3_aa: CASSQPGSNTEAFF

clone_size: NA
j_call: TRBJ1-2
v_call: TRBV24-1
cdr3_aa: CATSAGGVNYGYTF

clone_size: NA
j_call: TRBJ1-2
v_call: TRBV5-6
cdr3_aa: CASSRFSGDYGYTF

clone_size: NA
j_call: TRBJ2-5
v_call: TRBV29-1
cdr3_aa: CSVGTGGRVTQYF

clone_size: NA
j_call: TRBJ2-1
v_call: TRBV5-4
cdr3_aa: CASSPWTSGASLGQFF

clone_size: NA
j_call: TRBJ1-2
v_call: TRBV3-1/TRBV3-2
cdr3_aa: CASSRSGYGYTF

clone_size: NA
j_call: TRBJ1-1
v_call: TRBV4-1
cdr3_aa: CASSQYRGHGAFF

clone_size: few
j_call: TRBJ2-2
v_call: TRBV7-9
cdr3_aa: CASSGRTGVTGELFF

clone_size: NA
j_call: TRBJ2-3
v_call: TRBV19
cdr3_aa: CASSIGGRTSTDTQYF

clone_size: NA
j_call: TRBJ1-2
v_call: TRBV29-1
cdr3_aa: CSVGRDEDYGYTF

clone_size: NA
j_call: TRBJ2-3
v_call: TRBV5-6
cdr3_aa: CASSLEAGGPTDTQYF

clone_size: NA
j_call: TRBJ2-7
v_call: TRBV5-5
cdr3_aa: CASSFSGRVLDEQYF

clone_size: NA
j_call: TRBJ2-1
v_call: TRBV5-6
cdr3_aa: CASSLWLAVNNEQFF

clone_size: NA
j_call: TRBJ1-4
v_call: TRBV4-1
cdr3_aa: CASSQLVGKLFF

clone_size: NA
j_call: TRBJ2-7
v_call: TRBV6-6
cdr3_aa: CASSRAGGRGSYEQYF

clone_size: NA
j_call: TRBJ1-3
v_call: TRBV5-1
cdr3_aa: CASSLVQGAFGNTIYF

clone_size: NA
j_call: TRBJ2-7
v_call: TRBV28
cdr3_aa: CASSLIAAGRYEQYF

clone_size: NA
j_call: TRBJ2-1
v_call: TRBV10-2
cdr3_aa: CASSLTSGGQSSYNEQFF

clone_size: NA
j_call: TRBJ2-3
v_call: TRBV5-1
cdr3_aa: CASRLGTYGTDTQYF